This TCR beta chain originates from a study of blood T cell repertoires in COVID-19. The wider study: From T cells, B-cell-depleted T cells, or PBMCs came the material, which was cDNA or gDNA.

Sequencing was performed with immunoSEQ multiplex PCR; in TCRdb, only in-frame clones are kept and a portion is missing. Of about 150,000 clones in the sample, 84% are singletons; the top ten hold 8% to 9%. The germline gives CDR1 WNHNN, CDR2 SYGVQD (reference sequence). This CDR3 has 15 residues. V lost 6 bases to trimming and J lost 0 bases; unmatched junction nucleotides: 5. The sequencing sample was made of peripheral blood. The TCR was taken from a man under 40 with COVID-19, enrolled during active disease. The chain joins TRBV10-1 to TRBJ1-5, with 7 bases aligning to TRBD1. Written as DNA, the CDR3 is TGCGCCAGCAGCCCGGGACAGAGTAGCAATCAGCCCCAGCATTTT. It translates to CASSPGQSSNQPQHF.